This T cell receptor (beta chain) was sequenced in a study of blood T cell repertoires in COVID-19. Study overall: From the United States, Italy and Spain came samples of acute and convalescent COVID-19.

The study drew participants aged about 18 to 89 years from about two dozen US areas. Assignments of participants to cohorts depended upon their own reported clinical history. Recovered status applied to Cohort 3 donors who had two consecutive negative PCRs. It also applied to those with clearance or with symptom resolution. This CDR3 has 16 amino acids. Looked up from germline, CDR1 is SEHNR and CDR2 is FQNEAQ (reference sequence). Trimming cost V 1 base and J 4 bases, with 17 bases left between them. Profiled with immunoSEQ multiplex PCR; TCRdb holds only in-frame clones, not every one. The table records fewer than 250,000 clones, approximately 88% of them present only once.

The specimen sequenced was PBMCs or T cells enriched from blood (not recorded which). The rearrangement links TRBV7-9 to TRBJ2-7; perhaps TRBD2 as D (6 bases). The receptor comes from a woman in her twenties or thirties who had recovered from COVID-19. CDR3 protein: CASSLDKLALFYEQYF. CDR3 sequence (DNA): TGTGCCAGCAGCTTAGACAAACTAGCTCTTTTTTACGAGCAGTACTTC.